Listed here are 13 T cell receptor beta chains from one sample, sequenced in a study of cytomegalovirus exposure and HLA in healthy donors. Profiled with immunoSEQ multiplex PCR; TCRdb holds only in-frame clones, not every one. The sample shows 150,000 to 200,000 clones, approximately 87% of them seen only once. Sample: PBMCs. These receptors all stem from a woman in her 30s in good health and CMV-seronegative.

This sequence joins TRBV18 and TRBJ2-7; 7 positions match TRBD1. The ends lost 2 bases at V and 1 base at J; junction bases unmatched: 5. The germline CDR1 and CDR2 sequences are KGHSH and LQKENI. There are 15 residues in the CDR3. CDR3 sequence: CASSPGQAPSYEQYF. CDR3 DNA: TGTGCCAGCTCACCAGGACAGGCGCCTTCCTACGAGCAGTACTTC.

V is TRBV7-9 and J is TRBJ1-2; no reliable D call. The CDR3 runs to 12 residues. CDR1 and CDR2 (germline): SEHNR, FQNEAQ (reference sequence). V lost 1 base to trimming and J lost 8 bases, with 8 bases between them. The CDR3 here is CASSLGREGYTF. For the CDR3, the DNA is TGTGCCAGCAGCTTAGGGAGGGAAGGCTACACCTTC.

In nucleotides, the CDR3 is TGTGCCAGCAGTTATCACCGGGACAGTGAAGCTTTCTTT. It codes for CASSYHRDSEAFF. This sequence joins TRBV6-5 and TRBJ1-1; 7 bases are shared with TRBD1. J gave up 7 bases and V 3 bases, and 5 bases lay outside the gene matches. CDR3 length equals 13 residues. Per germline, CDR1 MNHEY and CDR2 SVGAGI.

The chain uses TRBV4-3 and TRBJ1-1; D may be TRBD1 (5 bases). The CDR3 loop spans 16 amino acids. Germline CDR1 is LGHNA and CDR2 is YSLEER. The V end lost 0 bases, the J end lost 2 bases, and 13 bases lay between the germline ends. The CDR3 spells CASSQDPTDSNTEAFF. The CDR3 nucleotides are TGCGCCAGCAGCCAAGACCCTACCGACAGTAACACTGAAGCTTTCTTT.

The chain joins TRBV6-5 to TRBJ2-1, with a possible D match to TRBD2 (5 bases). Germline CDR1 is MNHEY and CDR2 is SVGAGI. Trimming stripped 8 bases from V and 0 bases from J, with 8 bases between. The CDR3 extends over 13 amino acids. CDR3 protein: CASREDSYNEQFF. CDR3 DNA: TGTGCCAGCCGGGAAGACTCCTACAATGAGCAGTTCTTC.

V is TRBV7-9 and J is TRBJ1-2, with 8 bases lining up with TRBD1. V was clipped by 4 bases and J by 7 bases; unmatched bases: 11. Germline CDR1 reads SEHNR; CDR2 reads FQNEAQ (reference sequence). The CDR3 totals 15 residues. The CDR3 region is CASSWGPETGVGYTF. In DNA form, the CDR3 reads TGTGCCAGCAGCTGGGGCCCAGAGACAGGGGTTGGCTACACCTTC. Based on the CDR3 plus reference TRBV7-9 and TRBJ1-2, the full variable domain is DTGVSQNPRHKITKRGQNVTFRCDPISEHNRLYWYRQTLGQGPEFLTYFQNEAQLEKSRLLSDRFSAERPKGSFSTLEIQRTEQGDSAMYLCASSWGPETGVGYTFGSGTRLTVV.

This chain connects TRBV7-6 to TRBJ2-2; TRBD2 matches 15 bases. This CDR3 spans 16 amino acids. V shed 3 bases, J shed 7 bases, and the junction held 3 bases outside the gene matches. CDR1 and CDR2 (germline): SGHVS, FNYEAQ. This chain's CDR3 is CASSFGLAGGVGELFF. The CDR3 bases are TGTGCCAGCAGCTTTGGACTAGCGGGGGGGGTCGGGGAGCTGTTTTTT.

This clone was counted once. This chain links TRBV19 with TRBJ1-5; TRBD1 agrees at 7 bases. V gave up 1 base and J gave up 4 bases; unmatched junction bases: 4. CDR1 LNHDA and CDR2 SQIVND come from the germline V gene (reference sequence). The CDR3 runs 15 residues. CDR3 region: CASSIGGQDNQPQHF. CDR3 nucleotide sequence: TGTGCCAGTAGTATAGGCGGACAGGATAATCAGCCCCAGCATTTT.

The chain joins TRBV5-1 to TRBJ1-4; maybe TRBD1 (6 bases). Germline loops: CDR1 SGHRS, CDR2 YFSETQ. V was shortened by 4 bases and J by 4 bases, with 20 bases between the two germline ends. The CDR3 runs 17 residues. CDR3 in DNA: TGCGCCAGCAGCCAAAAAAACCCGCAGGGACATAATGAAAAACTGTTTTTT. As protein: CASSQKNPQGHNEKLFF.

The rearrangement uses TRBV6-1 and TRBJ1-5; D gene uncertain. The V end lost 5 bases, the J end lost 4 bases, and 9 bases lay between the germline ends. This CDR3 comprises 13 residues. The V gene's germline CDR1 is MNHNS and CDR2 SASEGT. As DNA, the CDR3 is TGTGCCAGCAGTCGCGGGGAAAATCAGCCCCAGCATTTT. It encodes CASSRGENQPQHF.

The rearrangement links TRBV6-6 to TRBJ1-5; D is possibly TRBD1 (5 bases). The CDR3 extends over 13 amino acids. Trimming stripped 6 bases from V and 3 bases from J, with 9 bases between. The germline V gene has CDR1 MNHNY and CDR2 SVGAGI (reference sequence). The CDR3 sequence: CASRDSLNQPQHF. The CDR3 bases are TGTGCCAGCAGAGACAGCCTCAATCAGCCCCAGCATTTT.

V is TRBV30 and J is TRBJ2-7, with D possibly matching TRBD1 (5 bases). Per germline, CDR1 GTSNPN and CDR2 SVGIG (reference sequence). Trimming removed 2 bases at V and 3 bases at J, with 14 bases between. This CDR3 has 14 residues. CDR3 DNA: TGTGCCTGGAGTTGGGGTATCGACAGCTACGAGCAGTACTTC. Protein product: CAWSWGIDSYEQYF.

This clone has just one count. The chain recombines TRBV6-1 with TRBJ1-5; D gene ambiguous. The V end was cut by 4 bases, the J end by 3 bases, with 7 bases between. The length of the CDR3 is 13 residues. Germline V gene sequence: CDR1 MNHNS, CDR2 SASEGT. CDR3 in DNA: TGTGCCAGCAGTGCACAGTTCAATCAGCCCCAGCATTTT. Amino acids: CASSAQFNQPQHF.